The rows below give T cell receptor beta chains drawn from one sample of a study of blood T cells in healthy people across ages. From the 5' RACE reads, TCRdb called clonotypes with MiXCR, one entry per CDR3 protein. The table lists some 1,800,000 distinct CDR3 sequences, approximately 39% of them singletons. What was sequenced was blood. The receptors stem from a human donor in good health. Each CDR3 is given with its conserved first and last residue. D genes are given only for firm matches. Clone size, where shown, is once, few, many, or a class for clones that have expanded.

v_call,d_call,j_call,clone_size,cdr3_aa,cdr3_nt
TRBV20-1,NA,TRBJ1-1,NA,CSARDGQGTEAFF,TGCAGTGCTAGAGATGGGCAGGGCACTGAAGCTTTCTTT
TRBV4-2,NA,TRBJ1-2,NA,CAGSQMGTDYGYTF,TGTGCCGGCAGCCAGATGGGGACGGACTATGGCTACACCTTC
TRBV7-6,TRBD1,TRBJ2-2,NA,CASSVTTGGEYTGELFF,TGTGCCAGCAGCGTAACCACAGGGGGCGAATACACCGGGGAGCTGTTTTTT
TRBV2,NA,TRBJ2-4,NA,CASSPDRRVRNIQYF,TGTGCCAGCAGTCCGGACAGGAGGGTTAGAAACATTCAGTACTTC
TRBV7-2,TRBD2,TRBJ2-1,NA,CASSLAGWGGYNEQFF,TGTGCCAGCAGCTTAGCGGGGTGGGGGGGGTACAATGAGCAGTTCTTC
TRBV24-1,TRBD1,TRBJ2-2,NA,CATLGTANTGELFF,TGTGCCACGCTAGGGACAGCGAACACCGGGGAGCTGTTTTTT
TRBV10-3,TRBD1,TRBJ1-5,many,CAISEDRDQPQHF,TGTGCCATCAGTGAGGACAGGGATCAGCCCCAGCATTTT
TRBV20-1,NA,TRBJ2-3,NA,CSARPVGGKTDTRYF,TGCAGTGCTAGACCCGTGGGGGGCAAGACAGATACGCGGTATTTT
TRBV6-2/TRBV6-3,NA,TRBJ1-5,few,CASSYVRLGGECQPQHF,TGTGCCAGCAGTTACGTTCGGCTTGGGGGAGAGTGTCAGCCCCAGCATTTT
TRBV7-2,NA,TRBJ2-7,NA,CASSPSTGTLYEQYF,TGTGCCAGCAGCCCATCGACTGGGACGTTATACGAGCAGTACTTC
TRBV2,TRBD1,TRBJ2-7,NA,CASSDLRRDRSPDEQYF,TGTGCCAGCAGTGACCTTAGGAGGGACAGGTCTCCGGACGAGCAGTACTTC
TRBV4-3,NA,TRBJ2-3,NA,CASSQIPDWGEGPDTQYF,TGCGCCAGCAGCCAGATCCCAGATTGGGGGGAAGGTCCAGATACGCAGTATTTT
TRBV15,NA,TRBJ2-1,NA,CATSRDVYLVNEQFF,TGTGCCACCAGCAGAGATGTCTATTTGGTTAATGAGCAGTTCTTC
TRBV4-1,NA,TRBJ2-7,NA,CASSQDVLGGGTYEQYF,TGCGCCAGCAGCCAAGATGTATTAGGAGGGGGGACCTACGAGCAGTACTTC
TRBV20-1,NA,TRBJ2-5,few,CSARDKPLYWLANQETQYF,TGCAGTGCTAGAGATAAGCCTCTGTATTGGTTAGCCAACCAAGAGACCCAGTACTTC
TRBV12-3/TRBV12-4,NA,TRBJ1-2,many,CASSLLGGDYGYTF,TGTGCCAGCAGTCTCCTCGGGGGGGACTATGGCTACACCTTC
TRBV27,NA,TRBJ2-7,many,CASSLSEGYEQYF,TGTGCCAGCAGTTTATCAGAGGGTTACGAGCAGTACTTC